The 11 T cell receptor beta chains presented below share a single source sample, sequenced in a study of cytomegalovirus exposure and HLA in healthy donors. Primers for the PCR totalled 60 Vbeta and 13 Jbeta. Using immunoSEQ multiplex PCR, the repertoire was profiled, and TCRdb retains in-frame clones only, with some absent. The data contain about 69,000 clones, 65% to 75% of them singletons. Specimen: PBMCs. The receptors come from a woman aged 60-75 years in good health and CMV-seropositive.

CDR3 coding DNA: TGTGCCAGCAGCAAACCACCGGGACAGGGAACCCACGAGCAGTACTTC. It translates to CASSKPPGQGTHEQYF. The V and J genes are TRBV5-5 and TRBJ2-7, with TRBD1 matching 9 bases. This CDR3 is built from 16 residues. J was trimmed by 5 bases and V by 4 bases; bases with no gene match: 13. Germline V gives CDR1 SGHKS, CDR2 YYEKEE (reference sequence). The entire variable domain, with the rest obtained from reference TRBV5-5 and TRBJ2-7, is as follows: DAGVTQSPTHLIKTRGQQVTLRCSPISGHKSVSWYQQVLGQGPQFIFQYYEKEERGRGNFPDRFSARQFPNYSSELNVNALLLGDSALYLCASSKPPGQGTHEQYFGPGTRLTVT.

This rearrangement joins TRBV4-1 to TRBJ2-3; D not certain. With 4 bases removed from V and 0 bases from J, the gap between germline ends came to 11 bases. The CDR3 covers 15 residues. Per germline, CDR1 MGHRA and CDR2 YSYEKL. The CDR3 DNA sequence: TGCGCCAGCAGCCTACAGTCCCCAAGCACAGATACGCAGTATTTT. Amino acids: CASSLQSPSTDTQYF.

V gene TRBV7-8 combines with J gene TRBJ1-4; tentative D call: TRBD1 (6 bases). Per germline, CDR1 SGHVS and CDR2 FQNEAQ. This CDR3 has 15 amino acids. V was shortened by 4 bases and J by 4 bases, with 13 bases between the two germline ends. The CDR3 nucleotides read TGTGCCAGCAGCTCGATGACAGGAAATAATGAAAAACTGTTTTTT. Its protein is CASSSMTGNNEKLFF.

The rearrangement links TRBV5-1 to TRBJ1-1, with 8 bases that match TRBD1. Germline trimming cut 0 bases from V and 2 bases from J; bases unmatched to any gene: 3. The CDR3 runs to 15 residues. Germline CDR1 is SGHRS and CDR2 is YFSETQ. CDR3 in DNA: TGCGCCAGCAGCTTGGGACAGGGGTCCAACACTGAAGCTTTCTTT. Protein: CASSLGQGSNTEAFF.

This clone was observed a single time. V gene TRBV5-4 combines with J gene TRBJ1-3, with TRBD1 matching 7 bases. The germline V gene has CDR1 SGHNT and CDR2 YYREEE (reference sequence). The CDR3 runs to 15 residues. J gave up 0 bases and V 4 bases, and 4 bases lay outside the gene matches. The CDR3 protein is CASSRDSSSGNTIYF. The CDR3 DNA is TGTGCCAGCAGCCGGGACAGCAGCTCTGGAAACACCATATATTTT.

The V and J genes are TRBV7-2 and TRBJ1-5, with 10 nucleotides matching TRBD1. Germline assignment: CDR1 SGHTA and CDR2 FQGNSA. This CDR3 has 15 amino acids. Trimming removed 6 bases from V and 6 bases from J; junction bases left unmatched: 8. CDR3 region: CASSYYGTGAQPQHF. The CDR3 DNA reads TGTGCCAGCAGTTATTACGGGACAGGGGCTCAGCCCCAGCATTTT.

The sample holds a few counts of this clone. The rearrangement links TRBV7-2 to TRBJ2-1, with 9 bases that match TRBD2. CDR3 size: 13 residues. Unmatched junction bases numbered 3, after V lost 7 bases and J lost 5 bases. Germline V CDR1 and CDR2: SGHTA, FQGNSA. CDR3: CASTRGGDNEQFF. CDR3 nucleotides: TGTGCCAGCACGCGCGGGGGGGACAATGAGCAGTTCTTC.

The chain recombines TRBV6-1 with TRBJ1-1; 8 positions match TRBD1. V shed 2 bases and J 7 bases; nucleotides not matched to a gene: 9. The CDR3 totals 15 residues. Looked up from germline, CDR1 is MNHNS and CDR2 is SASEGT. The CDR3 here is CASSEPGRGRGEAFF. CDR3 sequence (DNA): TGTGCCAGCAGTGAACCAGGCAGGGGGCGGGGTGAAGCTTTCTTT.

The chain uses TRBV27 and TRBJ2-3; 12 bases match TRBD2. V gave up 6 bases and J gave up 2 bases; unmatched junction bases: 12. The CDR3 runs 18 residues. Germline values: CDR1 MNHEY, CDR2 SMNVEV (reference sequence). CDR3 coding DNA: TGTGCCAGCAGGACGTACGCCGGGACTAGCGGGCCCACAGATACGCAGTATTTT. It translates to CASRTYAGTSGPTDTQYF.

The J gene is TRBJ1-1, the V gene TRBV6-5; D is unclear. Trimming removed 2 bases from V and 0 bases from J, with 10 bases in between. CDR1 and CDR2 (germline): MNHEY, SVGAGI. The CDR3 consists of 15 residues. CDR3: CASSYGSRVNTEAFF. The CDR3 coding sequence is TGTGCCAGCAGTTACGGGAGCCGGGTGAACACTGAAGCTTTCTTT.

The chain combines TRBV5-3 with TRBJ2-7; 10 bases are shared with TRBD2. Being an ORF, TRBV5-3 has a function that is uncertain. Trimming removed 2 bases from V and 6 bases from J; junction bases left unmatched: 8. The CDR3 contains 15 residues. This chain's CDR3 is CARSLGLAVASEQYF. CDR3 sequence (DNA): TGTGCCAGAAGCTTAGGACTAGCGGTAGCTTCCGAGCAGTACTTC.